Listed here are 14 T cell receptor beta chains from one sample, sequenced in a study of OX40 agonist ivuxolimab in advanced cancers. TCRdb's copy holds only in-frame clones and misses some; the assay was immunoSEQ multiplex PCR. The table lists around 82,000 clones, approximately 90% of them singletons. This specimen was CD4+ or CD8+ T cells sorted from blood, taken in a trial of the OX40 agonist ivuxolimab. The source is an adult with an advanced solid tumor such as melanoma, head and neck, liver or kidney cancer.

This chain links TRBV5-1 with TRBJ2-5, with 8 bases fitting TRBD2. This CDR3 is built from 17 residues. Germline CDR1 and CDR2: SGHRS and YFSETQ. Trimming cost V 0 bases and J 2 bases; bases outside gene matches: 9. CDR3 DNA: TGCGCCAGCAGCTTGGCCGTGTTAGCGGGGCCACAAGAGACCCAGTACTTC. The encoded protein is CASSLAVLAGPQETQYF.

In nucleotides, the CDR3 is TGTGCCAGCAGCCCTCCCGGGACATCTCGGAAGGGGGCTGAAGCTTTCTTT. Amino acid sequence: CASSPPGTSRKGAEAFF. This rearrangement joins TRBV28 to TRBJ1-1, with TRBD1 as a possible D gene (6 bases). CDR1 and CDR2 from the germline V gene are MDHEN and SYDVKM. This CDR3 contains 17 residues. V lost 6 bases to trimming and J lost 6 bases, with 26 bases between them.

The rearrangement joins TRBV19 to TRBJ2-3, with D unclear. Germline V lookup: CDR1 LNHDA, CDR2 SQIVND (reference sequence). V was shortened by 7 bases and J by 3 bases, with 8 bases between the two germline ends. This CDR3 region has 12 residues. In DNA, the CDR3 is TGTGCCAGTATGGCTCGGACAGATACGCAGTATTTT. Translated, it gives CASMARTDTQYF.

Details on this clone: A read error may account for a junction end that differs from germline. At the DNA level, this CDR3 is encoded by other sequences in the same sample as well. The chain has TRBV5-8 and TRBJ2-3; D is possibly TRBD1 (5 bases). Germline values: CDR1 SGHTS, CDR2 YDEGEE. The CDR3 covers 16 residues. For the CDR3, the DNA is TGTGCCAGTAGCTTGGTGACAGCCCTGAGCACAGATACGCAGTATTTT. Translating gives CASSLVTALSTDTQYF. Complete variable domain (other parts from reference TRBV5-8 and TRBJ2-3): EAGVTQSPTHLIKTRGQQATLRCSPISGHTSVYWYQQALGLGLQFLLWYDEGEERNRGNFPPRFSGRQFPNYSSELNVNALELEDSALYLCASSLVTALSTDTQYFGPGTRLTVL.

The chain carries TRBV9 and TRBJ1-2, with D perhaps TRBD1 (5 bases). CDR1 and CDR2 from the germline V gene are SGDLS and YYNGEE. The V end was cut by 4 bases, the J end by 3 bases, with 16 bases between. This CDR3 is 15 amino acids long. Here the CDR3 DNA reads TGTGCCAGCAGCCAACCCCAACTAGGGGACTATGGCTACACCTTC. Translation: CASSQPQLGDYGYTF.

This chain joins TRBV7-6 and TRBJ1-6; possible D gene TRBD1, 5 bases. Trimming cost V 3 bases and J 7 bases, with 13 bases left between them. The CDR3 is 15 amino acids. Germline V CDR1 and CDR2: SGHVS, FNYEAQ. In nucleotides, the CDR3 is TGTGCCAGCAGCTTGGGGACGGGGGAGAATTCACCCCTCCACTTT. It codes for CASSLGTGENSPLHF.

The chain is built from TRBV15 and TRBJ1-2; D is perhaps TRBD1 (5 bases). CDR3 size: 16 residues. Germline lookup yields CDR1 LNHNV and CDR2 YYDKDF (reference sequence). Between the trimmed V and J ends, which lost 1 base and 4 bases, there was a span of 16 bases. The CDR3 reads CATSRVGGPGTYGYTF. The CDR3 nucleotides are TGTGCCACCAGCAGAGTGGGAGGTCCCGGGACCTATGGCTACACCTTC.

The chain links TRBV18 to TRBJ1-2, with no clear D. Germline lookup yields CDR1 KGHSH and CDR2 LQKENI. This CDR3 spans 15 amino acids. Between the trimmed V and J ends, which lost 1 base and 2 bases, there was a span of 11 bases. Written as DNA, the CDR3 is TGTGCCAGCTCACCACTTTGGACGGAGAACTATGGCTACACCTTC. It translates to CASSPLWTENYGYTF.

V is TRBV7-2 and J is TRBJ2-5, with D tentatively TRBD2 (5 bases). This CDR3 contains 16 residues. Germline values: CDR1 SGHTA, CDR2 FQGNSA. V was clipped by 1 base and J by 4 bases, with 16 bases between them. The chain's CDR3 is CASSLGESFGVETQYF. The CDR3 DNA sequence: TGTGCCAGCAGCTTAGGGGAATCTTTCGGGGTAGAGACCCAGTACTTC.

CDR3 nucleotides: TGTGCCAGCAGTGAATATAGCACCCATAGTGGGCCCCAGCATTTT. This codes for CASSEYSTHSGPQHF. The chain uses TRBV2 and TRBJ1-5; no definite D call. Trimming stripped 2 bases from V and 9 bases from J, with 17 bases between. CDR3 length: 15 residues. Germline lookup yields CDR1 SNHLY and CDR2 FYNNEI.

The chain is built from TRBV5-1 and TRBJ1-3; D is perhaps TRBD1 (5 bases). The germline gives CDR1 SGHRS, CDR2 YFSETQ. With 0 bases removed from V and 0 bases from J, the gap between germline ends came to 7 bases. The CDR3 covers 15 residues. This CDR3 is CASSLAGSSGNTIYF. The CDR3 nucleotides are TGCGCCAGCAGCTTGGCAGGGAGCTCTGGAAACACCATATATTTT.

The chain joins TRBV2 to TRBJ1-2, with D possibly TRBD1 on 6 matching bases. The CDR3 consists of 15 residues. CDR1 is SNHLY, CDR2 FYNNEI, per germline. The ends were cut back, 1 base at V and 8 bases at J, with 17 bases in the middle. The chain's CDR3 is CASSEEVGGAKGYTF. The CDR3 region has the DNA TGTGCCAGCAGTGAAGAAGTAGGGGGGGCAAAAGGCTACACCTTC. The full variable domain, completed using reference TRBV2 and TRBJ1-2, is EPEVTQTPSHQVTQMGQEVILRCVPISNHLYFYWYRQILGQKVEFLVSFYNNEISEKSEIFDDQFSVERPDGSNFTLKIRSTKLEDSAMYFCASSEEVGGAKGYTFGSGTRLTVV.

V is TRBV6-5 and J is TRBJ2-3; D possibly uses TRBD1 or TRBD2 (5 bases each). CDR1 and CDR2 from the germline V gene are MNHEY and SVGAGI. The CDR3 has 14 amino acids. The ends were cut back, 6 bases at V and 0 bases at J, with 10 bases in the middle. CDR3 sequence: CASSRDQSTDTQYF. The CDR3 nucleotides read TGTGCCAGCAGCCGGGACCAAAGCACAGATACGCAGTATTTT.

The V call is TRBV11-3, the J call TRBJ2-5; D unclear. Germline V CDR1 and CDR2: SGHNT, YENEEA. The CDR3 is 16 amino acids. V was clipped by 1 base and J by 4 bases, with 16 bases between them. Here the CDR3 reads CASSLGFRIGAETQYF. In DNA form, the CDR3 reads TGTGCCAGCAGCTTAGGATTCCGGATCGGAGCAGAGACCCAGTACTTC.